Listed below are T cell receptor beta chains from one sample, sequenced in a study of CD8+ T cells in alopecia areata. Some clones are missing from TCRdb's copy, which holds only in-frame ones; the method was immunoSEQ multiplex PCR. The sample holds under 250,000 clones; roughly 56% are singletons and the top ten take 1.6%. This specimen was CD4+ T cells sorted from blood, taken at week 4, from a patient treated with tofacitinib. All receptors derive from a human donor with alopecia areata. CDR3s include the opening cysteine and the closing phenylalanine or tryptophan. D genes are given only for firm matches. Clone size appears in some rows only: once, few, many, or a class for an expanded clone.

D gene	clone size	V gene	J gene	CDR3 DNA	CDR3 protein
TRBD1	-	TRBV11-2	TRBJ2-5	TGTGCCAGCAGCTCTAGTCGGGGACAGGGGGCAGAGACCCAGTACTTC	CASSSSRGQGAETQYF
-	-	TRBV30	TRBJ1-6	TGTGCCTGGAGTGTTGGGCAGCCCATGTCACCCCTCCACTTT	CAWSVGQPMSPLHF
-	few	TRBV2	TRBJ2-1	TGTGCCAGCAGTTTACAGGTGGACAATGAGCAGTTCTTC	CASSLQVDNEQFF
-	-	TRBV15	TRBJ2-5	TGTGCCACCGGACAACCGGGTAGGGAGACCCAGTACTTC	CATGQPGRETQYF
-	-	TRBV30	TRBJ1-1	TGTGCCTGGAGTGGTTTAGGGGGGCGAGGTACTGAAGCTTTCTTT	CAWSGLGGRGTEAFF
-	many	TRBV6-4	TRBJ2-2	TGTGCCAGCAGTGAAGGGAAGCACACCGGGGAGCTGTTTTTT	CASSEGKHTGELFF
-	-	TRBV30	TRBJ1-3	TGTGCCTGGGAAAGGGACACTGGAAACACCATATATTTT	CAWERDTGNTIYF
-	-	TRBV7-2	TRBJ2-7	TGTGCCAGCAGCCTACACGGGGGGCCCTCCTACGAGCAGTACTTC	CASSLHGGPSYEQYF
-	-	TRBV9	TRBJ2-5	TGTGCCAGCAGCCTATACACCGGGGACGGGGAGACCCAGTACTTC	CASSLYTGDGETQYF
-	few	TRBV4-1	TRBJ1-4	TGCGCCAGCAGTCTTTCCACCCCAACTAATGAAAAACTGTTTTTT	CASSLSTPTNEKLFF
-	few	TRBV6-5	TRBJ1-2	TGTGCCAGCACCCCTACGGGGCAGGGCCTGTATGGCTACACCTTC	CASTPTGQGLYGYTF
-	-	TRBV2	TRBJ1-5	TGTGCCAGCAGTGGACTGGCGGGCCCGACCCAGCATTTT	CASSGLAGPTQHF
TRBD1	-	TRBV30	TRBJ1-4	TGTGCCTGGAGTGTGCCGACAGGGGGGAAGGAAAAACTGTTTTTT	CAWSVPTGGKEKLFF
-	few	TRBV7-2	TRBJ2-7	TGTGCCAGCAGCTTAGCACCGGCTACGTCCTACGAGCAGTACTTC	CASSLAPATSYEQYF
TRBD1	-	TRBV7-2	TRBJ2-3	TGTGCCAGCAGCCCGCGGACAGGGCACACAGATACGCAGTATTTT	CASSPRTGHTDTQYF
TRBD1	-	TRBV7-6	TRBJ2-5	TGTGCCAGCAGCTTAGGACAGGGTCAAGAGACCCAGTACTTC	CASSLGQGQETQYF
-	-	TRBV7-7	TRBJ2-7	TGTGCCAGCAGCAGATACAGGTCCCCTTCTTCCGAGCAGTACTTC	CASSRYRSPSSEQYF
TRBD2	few	TRBV29-1	TRBJ2-5	TGCAGCGTGAAGGGACTAGCGCCCAAGACCCAGTACTTC	CSVKGLAPKTQYF
-	-	TRBV5-6	TRBJ2-2	TGTGCCAGCAGCCAACGGATCGGGGAGCTGTTTTTT	CASSQRIGELFF